Sequencing of this T cell receptor beta chain was carried out in a study of blood T cell repertoires in COVID-19. Overall study: Samples taken during acute and convalescent COVID-19 were collected in the United States, Italy and Spain. From T cells, B-cell-depleted T cells, or PBMCs came the material, which was cDNA or gDNA.

How the authors handled the data: Estimated nucleated cell counts came from reference gene primer amplification. Repertoires were generated with immunoSEQ multiplex PCR, while TCRdb's copy carries only in-frame clones and drops some. D and trimming were read from the DNA, whereas the V and J calls and clone size are those reported in that table. Among about 15,000 clones, about 85% were seen once, and the ten largest hold less than 20%. The sample taken for sequencing was peripheral blood. The sequence came from a man aged 50 or older with active COVID-19.

CDR3 sequence reads: CASSLNSGLAGERQFF. Written as DNA, the CDR3 is TGTGCCAGCAGCTTAAATAGTGGACTAGCGGGAGAAAGGCAGTTCTTC. This rearrangement joins TRBV7-8 to TRBJ2-1; TRBD2 agrees at 13 bases. CDR1 is SGHVS and CDR2 is FQNEAQ in the germline V gene. This CDR3 has 16 residues. J lost 12 bases, V lost 2 bases, and 10 bases had no gene match.